This is a list of T cell receptor beta chains from one sample in a study of blood T cell repertoires in COVID-19. This table comes from immunoSEQ multiplex PCR, and its TCRdb copy is limited to in-frame clones, with some not included. The table has 150,000 to 200,000 clones, about 92% seen once. Sequences were obtained from peripheral blood. The receptors derive from a young man with COVID-19, enrolled during active disease. Both conserved end residues are trimmed from each CDR3. Fields, in order: clone size, J gene, V gene, D gene, CDR3 protein. A D gene is named only where the DNA matches it firmly. Rows may omit the clone size; those that give it use once, few, many or a size class.

-	TRBJ2-1	TRBV5-6	TRBD2	ASSPHPRGDEQF
-	TRBJ1-3	TRBV12-5	-	ASGEINSGNTIY
-	TRBJ2-5	TRBV7-2	-	ASSLGVLVTSETQY
-	TRBJ2-2	TRBV6-4	TRBD2	ASSDSSSGDVTGELF
once	TRBJ2-1	TRBV7-2	TRBD2	ASSPGGVAGSYNEQF
-	TRBJ1-5	TRBV7-8	-	ASSLDRGGQPQH
-	TRBJ2-7	TRBV6-6	TRBD1	ASSRDRVYEQH
-	TRBJ1-2	TRBV6-5	TRBD1	ASSITGGGRGYT
-	TRBJ1-1	TRBV5-4	-	ASSFGHWNTEAF
few	TRBJ2-2	TRBV7-6	-	ASSLDQGLINTGELF
-	TRBJ2-1	TRBV5-1	-	ASNLGASYNEQF
-	TRBJ2-7	TRBV9	TRBD1	ASSVGLVGTGVDEQY
once	TRBJ2-1	TRBV27	TRBD1	ASSGGQGYYNEQF
-	TRBJ2-1	TRBV29-1	-	SVGRSGLQNEQF
once	TRBJ2-1	TRBV5-4	-	ASSLVGGSSYNEQF
-	TRBJ2-1	TRBV3-1/TRBV3-2	TRBD1	ASSPQGQGANNEQF
-	TRBJ1-3	TRBV27	-	ASSPLSAGMNTIY
-	TRBJ1-2	TRBV6-2/TRBV6-3	TRBD1	ASSFPGTGGYGYT
-	TRBJ2-7	TRBV5-6	-	ASSLDRIVTYEQY
-	TRBJ2-1	TRBV6-6	TRBD2	ASSYRTSGANNEQF
-	TRBJ1-5	TRBV19	-	ASRDQGTQPQH
-	TRBJ2-7	TRBV27	-	ASSPQGITYEQY
-	TRBJ1-1	TRBV21-1	-	ASSKVLGRGQGENTEAF
-	TRBJ1-2	TRBV12-5	-	ASGFSDGYT
-	TRBJ2-1	TRBV20-1	TRBD2	SAPSGGQF
-	TRBJ2-3	TRBV27	-	ASSLYRESTDTQY
-	TRBJ2-6	TRBV12-5	-	ASGLGGEGGTDSFNVAGANVLT
-	TRBJ2-3	TRBV30	-	AWSGGQRGADTQY
-	TRBJ2-2	TRBV4-3	-	ASGRAEGATNTGELF
-	TRBJ1-6	TRBV27	-	ASSLFLPDSPLH
once	TRBJ2-5	TRBV18	TRBD2	ASSTSLEETQY
-	TRBJ2-1	TRBV5-4	TRBD1	ASSLAPRGSLYNEQF
-	TRBJ2-5	TRBV3-1/TRBV3-2	TRBD2	ASLPPRGLAGSGGPQETQY
once	TRBJ1-1	TRBV6-5	-	ASSFQGSRTEAF
-	TRBJ2-1	TRBV4-3	-	ASSTAEGGAYNEQF